One and the same sample provided the 11 T cell receptor beta chains below, sequenced in a study of radiation and T cells in renal cell carcinoma. Clones were read by immunoSEQ multiplex PCR, and TCRdb kept only the in-frame ones, dropping some. In the table there are some 120,000 clones, around 85% of which are singletons. Time point: blood 2 weeks post-SBRT. Regarding treatment: 15 Gy SBRT to primary tumor, nephrectomy 4 weeks later. This material consisted of blood, taken from a patient whose treatment included radiotherapy and nephrectomy. Source of these receptors: a man over 45 with renal cell carcinoma.

V usage is TRBV19 and J usage is TRBJ1-4, with no clear D. The CDR3 totals 13 residues. The ends were cut back, 3 bases at V and 8 bases at J, with 10 bases in the middle. Germline CDR1 reads LNHDA; CDR2 reads SQIVND (reference sequence). CDR3: CASSMDRGEKLFF. CDR3 in DNA: TGTGCCAGTAGTATGGACCGCGGAGAAAAACTGTTTTTT.

Here the CDR3 reads CASRTGGYNEQFF. CDR3 sequence (DNA): TGTGCCAGCCGGACAGGGGGTTACAATGAGCAGTTCTTC. The chain joins TRBV6-5 to TRBJ2-1; the match to TRBD1 covers 10 bases. Per the germline V gene, CDR1 is MNHEY and CDR2 is SVGAGI. The CDR3 covers 13 residues. Trimming cost V 8 bases and J 4 bases; bases outside gene matches: 2.

As for this clone: The sample has other DNA sequences that encode this CDR3 too. The V and J genes are TRBV5-1 and TRBJ2-3; 10 bases are shared with TRBD2. The trim removed 2 bases at V and 0 bases at J, leaving 3 bases unmatched. Per the germline V gene, CDR1 is SGHRS and CDR2 is YFSETQ. The CDR3 contains 16 residues. In nucleotides, the CDR3 is TGCGCCAGCAGCTTTCTAGCGGGGGTTAGCACAGATACGCAGTATTTT. Its protein product is CASSFLAGVSTDTQYF.

This chain uses TRBV27 with TRBJ2-5, with 11 bases lining up with TRBD2. Trimming removed 2 bases from V and 3 bases from J; junction bases left unmatched: 2. The CDR3 sequence is 15 residues long. Germline V lookup: CDR1 MNHEY, CDR2 SMNVEV (reference sequence). The CDR3 coding sequence is TGTGCCAGCAGTTTAGGGACTAGCGGAAAAGAGACCCAGTACTTC. It is translated as CASSLGTSGKETQYF.

The chain has TRBV11-2 and TRBJ2-2; D gene uncertain. Germline assignment: CDR1 SGHAT and CDR2 FQNNGV. The CDR3 is 13 amino acids. The V end was cut by 6 bases, the J end by 7 bases, with 12 bases between. Written as DNA, the CDR3 is TGTGCCAGCAGGCCTCAGGAGATCGGGGAGCTGTTTTTT. Encoded protein: CASRPQEIGELFF.

This chain connects TRBV30 to TRBJ2-3; TRBD2 might be the D (6 bases). The V end lost 4 bases, the J end lost 1 base, and 9 bases lay between the germline ends. The germline CDR1 and CDR2 sequences are GTSNPN and SVGIG (reference sequence). CDR3 length: 13 residues. CDR3 protein: CAWTERGTDTQYF. As DNA, the CDR3 is TGTGCCTGGACGGAGCGGGGCACAGATACGCAGTATTTT.

This clone appeared once. The chain is built from TRBV27 and TRBJ2-5; 9 bases are a match to TRBD1. This CDR3 has 15 amino acids. Losses at the gene ends were 7 bases for V and 4 bases for J; bases not matched to a gene: 10. The V gene's germline CDR1 is MNHEY and CDR2 SMNVEV (reference sequence). The CDR3 spells CASMDRGVLGETQYF. The CDR3 DNA reads TGTGCCAGCATGGACAGGGGAGTATTAGGAGAGACCCAGTACTTC.

The chain couples TRBV5-1 to TRBJ2-2; 8 positions agree with TRBD1. Germline CDR1 reads SGHRS; CDR2 reads YFSETQ. V lost 4 bases and J lost 1; bases outside the gene matches: 6. The CDR3 spans 16 residues. The CDR3 DNA reads as TGCGCCAGCAGCACCTGGGACAGGCAGAACACCGGGGAGCTGTTTTTT. Residues: CASSTWDRQNTGELFF.

The chain joins TRBV10-2 to TRBJ2-3; perhaps TRBD2 as D (6 bases). This CDR3 has 13 amino acids. Germline V gene data show CDR1 as WSHSY and CDR2 as SAAADI. With 5 bases removed from V and 2 bases from J, the gap between germline ends came to 8 bases. The CDR3 here is CASSRLDTDTQYF. In DNA form, the CDR3 reads TGCGCCAGCAGTCGACTAGACACAGATACGCAGTATTTT.

The V call is TRBV7-2, the J call TRBJ1-3; D is undetermined. V shed 0 bases and J shed 2 bases, with 8 bases lying between them. Germline V gene lookup returns CDR1 SGHTA and CDR2 FQGNSA. The length of the CDR3 is 15 residues. CDR3 DNA sequence: TGTGCCAGCAGCTTAGCGTCGGGTGCTGGAAACACCATATATTTT. The encoded protein is CASSLASGAGNTIYF. Full variable domain (outside the CDR3, taken from reference TRBV7-2 and TRBJ1-3): GAGVSQSPSNKVTEKGKDVELRCDPISGHTALYWYRQSLGQGLEFLIYFQGNSAPDKSGLPSDRFSAERTGGSVSTLTIQRTQQEDSAVYLCASSLASGAGNTIYFGEGSWLTVV.

The gene calls are TRBV6-1 and TRBJ1-1; D ambiguous. This CDR3 contains 14 residues. Looked up from germline, CDR1 is MNHNS and CDR2 is SASEGT. The V end lost 2 bases, the J end lost 2 bases, and 9 bases lay between the germline ends. CDR3 region: CASSESGSNTEAFF. The CDR3 DNA sequence: TGTGCCAGCAGTGAATCGGGCAGCAACACTGAAGCTTTCTTT.